A selection of T cell receptor beta chains follows, all from one sample in a study of T-cell memory formation after mild COVID-19. MiXCR, applied by TCRdb to the 5' RACE reads, yields one record per CDR3 protein. The top ten hold 12% of the sample, which has hundreds of thousands of distinct CDR3 sequences, over 15% seen once. The sample taken for sequencing was PBMCs or a T cell subset sorted from them (not recorded which). The receptors come from an adult woman who had mild COVID-19 (a few samples of this study predate the infection). Cell type and time point are not known. The CDR3 runs from the conserved cysteine through the conserved F or W.

V gene: TRBV2
J gene: TRBJ2-3
CDR3 protein: CASSAQGGGTDTQYF

V gene: TRBV15
J gene: TRBJ2-3
CDR3 protein: CATSNAGATDTQYF

V gene: TRBV25-1
J gene: TRBJ2-3
CDR3 protein: CASSERARGAADTQYF

V gene: TRBV29-1
J gene: TRBJ2-7
CDR3 protein: CSVEEVTGVEQYF

V gene: TRBV27
J gene: TRBJ2-7
CDR3 protein: CASSFYGEQYF

V gene: TRBV5-1
J gene: TRBJ2-1
CDR3 protein: CASSLENLVPRWPNEQFF

V gene: TRBV7-3
J gene: TRBJ2-1
CDR3 protein: CASSLSGLAGLNNEQFF

V gene: TRBV7-9
J gene: TRBJ2-7
CDR3 protein: CASSLAQGVDEQYF

V gene: TRBV6-2/TRBV6-3
J gene: TRBJ2-7
CDR3 protein: CASLLAGAYEQYF

V gene: TRBV6-5
J gene: TRBJ2-1
CDR3 protein: CASSRTSGTWGDEQFF

V gene: TRBV7-2
J gene: TRBJ2-1
CDR3 protein: CASSLEGSLHNEQFF

V gene: TRBV6-5
J gene: TRBJ1-1
CDR3 protein: CASSPGTREMNTEAFF

V gene: TRBV19
J gene: TRBJ2-1
CDR3 protein: CASSKGDYSRIYNEQFF

V gene: TRBV20-1
J gene: TRBJ2-1
CDR3 protein: CSATILADGANEQFF

V gene: TRBV6-1
J gene: TRBJ2-5
CDR3 protein: CASTEEARFVGETQYF

V gene: TRBV29-1
J gene: TRBJ1-2
CDR3 protein: CSVVGQGSDGYTF

V gene: TRBV6-1
J gene: TRBJ2-7
CDR3 protein: CATISGGEQGRYEQYF

V gene: TRBV2
J gene: TRBJ2-1
CDR3 protein: CASSGGTGGETYNEQFF

V gene: TRBV2
J gene: TRBJ2-3
CDR3 protein: CASSRNRDLTDTQYF

V gene: TRBV7-8
J gene: TRBJ2-1
CDR3 protein: CASSIGVRDEQFF

V gene: TRBV5-4
J gene: TRBJ1-1
CDR3 protein: CASSSGRDRVARTEAFF

V gene: TRBV6-5
J gene: TRBJ2-1
CDR3 protein: CASSDQWEDNEQFF

V gene: TRBV6-5
J gene: TRBJ2-2
CDR3 protein: CASSAGQANTGELFF

V gene: TRBV29-1
J gene: TRBJ2-7
CDR3 protein: CSVETRSYEQYF

V gene: TRBV20-1
J gene: TRBJ2-2
CDR3 protein: CSARGTSGGAHTGELFF

V gene: TRBV10-2
J gene: TRBJ1-3
CDR3 protein: CASSESSGNTIYF

V gene: TRBV7-6
J gene: TRBJ2-2
CDR3 protein: CASSLGLAGANTGELFF

V gene: TRBV2
J gene: TRBJ1-2
CDR3 protein: CASRSRGHNYGYTF

V gene: TRBV29-1
J gene: TRBJ2-3
CDR3 protein: CSAALGGTSTDTQYF

V gene: TRBV27
J gene: TRBJ1-1
CDR3 protein: CASSFEQGRTAEAFF

V gene: TRBV4-2
J gene: TRBJ2-1
CDR3 protein: CASSGPREQFF

V gene: TRBV6-5
J gene: TRBJ1-5
CDR3 protein: CASSRDRPSNQPQHF

V gene: TRBV12-3/TRBV12-4
J gene: TRBJ1-2
CDR3 protein: CASSYWTGGPSSYGYTF

V gene: TRBV5-1
J gene: TRBJ1-1
CDR3 protein: CASSLTGYNTEAFF

V gene: TRBV7-2
J gene: TRBJ2-7
CDR3 protein: CASSLVVHEQYF

V gene: TRBV20-1
J gene: TRBJ2-1
CDR3 protein: CSAELSSYNEQFF

V gene: TRBV9
J gene: TRBJ2-2
CDR3 protein: CASRSRPNTGELFF

V gene: TRBV4-3
J gene: TRBJ2-5
CDR3 protein: CASSQDQLGSGRWPQYF